Below, one T cell receptor (beta chain) is given with its context. The sample is drawn from a study of CDR3 diversity in severe acne. TCRdb analysed the PCR reads with MiXCR anew, one entry per CDR3 protein. Among approximately 79,000 distinct CDR3 sequences listed, around 50% were seen once. Per the germline V gene, CDR1 is SNHLY and CDR2 is FYNNEI. The ends lost 7 bases at V and 6 bases at J; junction bases unmatched: 15. CDR3 length: 16 amino acids. The clonotype comes from a male donor in good health, serving as a control. This chain joins TRBV2 and TRBJ2-7, with TRBD2 identical over 10 bases. Material: blood. Here the CDR3 DNA reads TGTGCCAGCAAGGATGTTGCAGCGGGAGGGCCCTGCGAGCAGTACTTC. As protein: CASKDVAAGGPCEQYF. The full variable domain, its missing parts supplied by reference TRBV2 and TRBJ2-7, is EPEVTQTPSHQVTQMGQEVILRCVPISNHLYFYWYRQILGQKVEFLVSFYNNEISEKSEIFDDQFSVERPDGSNFTLKIRSTKLEDSAMYFCASKDVAAGGPCEQYFGPGTRLTVT.